Sequencing of this T cell receptor (beta chain) was carried out in a study of T cell responses to AZD1222 COVID-19 vaccine. Study outcomes and limitations: Without day 14 samples, only post-peak T cell repertoires were studied.

The CDR3 is made up of 18 amino acids. Trimming took off 5 bases at V and 2 bases at J, with 22 bases between the two ends. Germline V gene data show CDR1 as MGHRA and CDR2 as YSYEKL. The method was immunoSEQ multiplex PCR; TCRdb's version includes in-frame clones alone and lacks a portion of them. The sample consists of 90,000 to 100,000 clones, roughly 90% of them appearing once. For this clone: What it binds is not known.

The clonotype originates from an adult who received the AZD1222 COVID-19 vaccine. The chain combines TRBV4-1 with TRBJ1-5, with D uncertain. Source: peripheral blood, taken 28 days after the second AZD1222 dose. DNA for the CDR3: TGCGCCAGCAGCTCCCGGCCGGCAACGGGTTATCGCAATCAGCCCCAGCATTTT. Protein sequence: CASSSRPATGYRNQPQHF.